The text below deals with one T cell receptor beta chain. The antigen is unknown. This sample is part of a study of cytomegalovirus exposure and HLA in healthy donors. General study findings and limits: Only CMV serostatus was available as immune exposure information. Sequences of the TCR beta chain were said to predict the HLA-A and HLA-B alleles of most subjects accurately. The authors enumerated around 150 TCR beta chains as linked to cytomegalovirus. Testing in vitro showed a few CMV-associated chains specific for CMV antigens.

PCR used 60 Vbeta primers and 13 Jbeta primers. Profiling relied on immunoSEQ multiplex PCR, and the TCRdb table lists in-frame clones only, not all of them. The data show around 150,000 clones, 65% to 85% seen once. Germline V gene data show CDR1 as SGHRS and CDR2 as YFSETQ. This CDR3 is 16 amino acids long. V lost 4 bases, J lost 4 bases, and 18 bases lay in between. Source material: PBMCs. The chain couples TRBV5-1 to TRBJ2-1; weak D call: TRBD2 (5 bases). The TCR originated in a woman aged 40 to 50 in good health and CMV-seropositive. CDR3 in DNA: TGCGCCAGCAGCCCCTCTAGCATCCCCCTATACAATGAGCAGTTCTTC. Translating it yields CASSPSSIPLYNEQFF. Combining the CDR3 with reference TRBV5-1 and TRBJ2-1 gives the whole variable domain KAGVTQTPRYLIKTRGQQVTLSCSPISGHRSVSWYQQTPGQGLQFLFEYFSETQRNKGNFPGRFSGRQFSNSRSEMNVSTLELGDSALYLCASSPSSIPLYNEQFFGPGTRLTVL.